These 29 T cell receptor beta chains share one sample of origin, sequenced in a study of CD8+CD57+ T cells in acquired aplastic anemia. Profiles of TCR beta VDJ and CDR3 were generated from a genomic DNA template. MiXCR, run by TCRdb on the reads, gives a single entry per CDR3 protein. The data contain 180,000 or so distinct CDR3 sequences, approximately 49% of them seen just once; the ten biggest clones take up under 3.5%. The sequencing input was sorted CD4+, CD8+, or CD8+CD57+ T cells (not recorded which) from PBMCs. These receptors were obtained from a human donor in good health.

This clonotype has just a few counts. V and J are TRBV29-1 and TRBJ1-2; 10 bases are shared with TRBD1. CDR3 length: 12 amino acids. The ends lost 1 base at V and 7 bases at J; junction bases unmatched: 0. Germline lookup yields CDR1 SQVTM and CDR2 ANQGSEA. CDR3 nucleotide sequence: TGCAGCGTTGAAGGGACAGGGGGTGGCTACACCTTC. This translates into CSVEGTGGGYTF.

This clonotype has more than one count but fewer than ten. J is TRBJ2-5 and V is TRBV29-1, with D possibly being TRBD2 (5 bases). Germline CDR1 is SQVTM and CDR2 is ANQGSEA. Trimming removed 6 bases at V and 0 bases at J, with 8 bases between. The CDR3 loop spans 12 amino acids. The DNA of the CDR3 is TGCAGCGTGACTACCTACCAAGAGACCCAGTACTTC. Amino acids: CSVTTYQETQYF.

This clonotype was counted ten times or more. The chain recombines TRBV5-4 with TRBJ2-1, with 10 bases matching TRBD1. The germline V gene encodes CDR1 SGHNT and CDR2 YYREEE (reference sequence). The J segment lost 4 bases and the V segment lost 2 bases, leaving 3 bases of the junction unmatched. The CDR3 is 15 amino acids. The CDR3 loop reads CASSFGTGAYNEQFF. The CDR3 nucleotides read TGTGCCAGCAGCTTCGGGACAGGGGCGTACAATGAGCAGTTCTTC.

The gene calls are TRBV7-9 and TRBJ1-1; D gene uncertain. Germline V gene lookup returns CDR1 SEHNR and CDR2 FQNEAQ (reference sequence). CDR3 length: 16 residues. Trimming shortened V by 5 bases and J by 3 bases, and 19 bases separated the two germline ends. Written as DNA, the CDR3 is TGTGCCAGCAGCGAAACTAGCGCTAGGTCGGACACTGAAGCTTTCTTT. Translation gives CASSETSARSDTEAFF.

The table lists this clonotype with many counts. The chain recombines TRBV12-3 or TRBV12-4 with TRBJ1-1; TRBD1 matches 8 bases. The CDR3 consists of 16 residues. J gave up 5 bases and V 5 bases, and 13 bases lay outside the gene matches. The CDR3 DNA reads TGTGCCAGCAGTCAGGACAGGGATTATCCTGGGACTGAAGCTTTCTTT. Its translation is CASSQDRDYPGTEAFF.

To note about this clonotype: This may be a read error, as it is one base from a much larger clone. This likely comes from a read error, as the CDR3 has no conserved phenylalanine or tryptophan at its end. J is TRBJ2-1 and V is TRBV20-1; 7 bases are shared with TRBD2. The germline gives CDR1 DFQATT, CDR2 SNEGSKA (reference sequence). V gave up 0 bases and J gave up 3 bases; unmatched junction bases: 8. CDR3 length equals 16 residues. The CDR3 bases are TGCAGTGCTAGAGATCTGAGCGGGACCGGCTACAATGAGCAGTTCTCC. Translated, it gives CSARDLSGTGYNEQFS.

This clonotype has a count of ten or more. V usage is TRBV6-2 or TRBV6-3 and J usage is TRBJ1-2; 7 bases fit TRBD1. Germline CDR1 is MNHEY and CDR2 is SVGEGT. V gave up 7 bases and J gave up 4 bases; unmatched junction bases: 12. This CDR3 region has 15 residues. CDR3 nucleotides: TGTGCCAGCACCCAAACGACAGGGTCCAGCTATGGCTACACCTTC. This encodes CASTQTTGSSYGYTF.

The V and J genes are TRBV10-3 and TRBJ1-2; 9 bases line up with TRBD1. Germline values: CDR1 ENHRY, CDR2 SYGVKD. Germline trimming cut 3 bases from V and 7 bases from J; bases unmatched to any gene: 6. The length of the CDR3 is 14 residues. The DNA of the CDR3 is TGTGCCATCAGTGATGGGACAGGGTCGGGTGGCTACACCTTC. Translated, it gives CAISDGTGSGGYTF.

As to this clonotype: A much larger clone sits a single nucleotide away, making a read error possible. The chain is built from TRBV9 and TRBJ1-1; D is unclear. Trimming left V 3 bases short and J 1 base short, with 7 bases between. Looked up from germline, CDR1 is SGDLS and CDR2 is YYNGEE. This CDR3 has 13 residues. This chain's CDR3 is CASSAVSNTEAFF. Written as DNA, the CDR3 is TGTGCCAGCAGCGCGGTGTCGAACACTGAAGCTTTCTTT. Combining the CDR3 with reference TRBV9 and TRBJ1-1 gives the whole variable domain DSGVTQTPKHLITATGQRVTLRCSPRSGDLSVYWYQQSLDQGLQFLIQYYNGEERAKGNILERFSAQQFPDLHSELNLSSLELGDSALYFCASSAVSNTEAFFGQGTRLTVV.

Many counts were recorded for this clonotype. The V call is TRBV7-9, the J call TRBJ1-1; 8 bases line up with TRBD1. V lost 3 bases to trimming and J lost 0 bases; unmatched junction nucleotides: 6. The CDR3 is made up of 16 amino acids. Germline V gene lookup returns CDR1 SEHNR and CDR2 FQNEAQ (reference sequence). The CDR3 DNA reads as TGTGCCAGCAGCTTCGGGGACAGGCAAATGAACACTGAAGCTTTCTTT. Protein: CASSFGDRQMNTEAFF.

At least ten counts were recorded for this clonotype. The chain combines TRBV2 with TRBJ1-5; maybe TRBD1 (5 bases). Trimming shortened V by 6 bases and J by 6 bases, and 15 bases separated the two germline ends. The CDR3 extends over 14 amino acids. Looked up from germline, CDR1 is SNHLY and CDR2 is FYNNEI. The CDR3 region is CASRLRGPTQPQHF. CDR3 coding DNA: TGTGCCAGCAGACTAAGGGGCCCTACTCAGCCCCAGCATTTT.

This clonotype appeared many times. The rearrangement joins TRBV5-6 to TRBJ1-3, with D hard to call. The V and J ends lost 1 base and 0 bases respectively, with 11 bases between them. Germline lookup yields CDR1 SGHDT and CDR2 YYEEEE. The CDR3 runs 16 residues. The CDR3 spells CASSLFGQDSGNTIYF. CDR3 DNA sequence: TGTGCCAGCAGCTTGTTTGGTCAGGACTCTGGAAACACCATATATTTT.

The chain has TRBV10-3 and TRBJ2-3, with D perhaps TRBD1 (7 bases). Germline lookup yields CDR1 ENHRY and CDR2 SYGVKD. The CDR3 is 13 residues long. In DNA form, the CDR3 reads TGTGCTACGACTGCGGGGACAGTAGCTTTGGAGTATTTT. It yields the protein CATTAGTVALEYF.

Worth noting for this clonotype: This CDR3 fails to terminate in the conserved phenylalanine or tryptophan, so it likely reflects a read error. CDR3 in amino acids: CAIRQKMNTEAFC. The CDR3 region has the DNA TGTGCCATCAGACAGAAAATGAACACTGAAGCTTTCTGT. The V call is TRBV10-3, the J call TRBJ1-1; D is unclear. The CDR3 is 13 residues long. Germline lookup yields CDR1 ENHRY and CDR2 SYGVKD. V lost 6 bases and J lost 0, with 8 bases in between.

Concerning this clonotype itself: This may be a read error, as it is one base from a much larger clone. A read error is likely, as this CDR3 ends without the conserved phenylalanine or tryptophan. In DNA form, the CDR3 reads TGTGCCAGTAGTATTTTGGGGGGCCTGACTAATCAGCCCCAGCATCTT. Protein sequence: CASSILGGLTNQPQHL. The chain carries TRBV19 and TRBJ1-5; tentative D call: TRBD1 (6 bases). Germline CDR1 reads LNHDA; CDR2 reads SQIVND (reference sequence). The CDR3 has 16 amino acids. The ends were cut back, 3 bases at V and 4 bases at J, with 16 bases in the middle.

This chain connects TRBV7-9 to TRBJ1-5; D ambiguous. V lost 2 bases and J 9 bases, leaving 8 bases between the germline ends. Per germline, CDR1 SEHNR and CDR2 FQNEAQ (reference sequence). The CDR3 spans 12 residues. CDR3 region: CASSLHGSPQHF. The CDR3, as DNA: TGTGCCAGCAGCTTACACGGATCGCCCCAGCATTTT.

This clonotype was seen repeatedly, ten times or more. The chain couples TRBV5-6 to TRBJ1-1; 7 positions match TRBD1. V was clipped by 2 bases and J by 6 bases; unmatched bases: 7. There are 14 residues in the CDR3. The germline V gene has CDR1 SGHDT and CDR2 YYEEEE. The CDR3 DNA reads TGTGCCAGCAGCTTAGGGGGCCCGGGGGCTGAAGCTTTCTTT. It encodes CASSLGGPGAEAFF. The full variable domain, rest sourced from reference TRBV5-6 and TRBJ1-1, is DAGVTQSPTHLIKTRGQQVTLRCSPKSGHDTVSWYQQALGQGPQFIFQYYEEEERQRGNFPDRFSGHQFPNYSSELNVNALLLGDSALYLCASSLGGPGAEAFFGQGTRLTVV.

This clonotype was picked up many times. The chain uses TRBV12-3 or TRBV12-4 and TRBJ2-7; 8 bases line up with TRBD1. Trimming at V came to 2 bases and at J to 2 bases, leaving 5 bases not matched to a gene. The CDR3 consists of 15 residues. The CDR3 DNA sequence: TGTGCCAGCAGTTTAAGACAGGGGTTAACCTACGAGCAGTACTTC. This gives the protein CASSLRQGLTYEQYF.

This clonotype was seen at least ten times. The chain links TRBV10-2 to TRBJ2-1; D is unresolved. The CDR3 contains 15 residues. Germline values: CDR1 WSHSY, CDR2 SAAADI. With 0 bases removed from V and 0 bases from J, the gap between germline ends came to 6 bases. CDR3 nucleotides: TGCGCCAGCAGTGAGTCGGGGTTCTCCTACAATGAGCAGTTCTTC. Its protein product is CASSESGFSYNEQFF.

This clonotype was detected many times. The gene calls are TRBV6-2 or TRBV6-3 and TRBJ2-7; weak D call: TRBD2 (5 bases). The CDR3 loop spans 12 amino acids. CDR1 is MNHEY, CDR2 SVGEGT, per germline. Between the trimmed V and J ends, which lost 5 bases and 6 bases, there was a span of 11 bases. The CDR3 nucleotides are TGTGCCAGCAGTCGCCTAGCTTCCGAGCAGTACTTC. Encoded protein: CASSRLASEQYF.

Written as DNA, the CDR3 is TGCGCCAGGGAGACTAGCGGGACCGTAAACGAGCAGTACTTC. Translating it yields CARETSGTVNEQYF. The gene calls are TRBV10-1 and TRBJ2-7, with 11 nucleotides matching TRBD2. The CDR3 is 14 residues long. V dropped 9 bases and J dropped 5; count of bases not matched to a gene: 9. Germline CDR1 and CDR2: WNHNN and SYGVQD (reference sequence).

This clonotype appeared many times. This chain uses TRBV20-1 with TRBJ2-5, with D unresolved. Germline V lookup: CDR1 DFQATT, CDR2 SNEGSKA (reference sequence). CDR3 length equals 13 residues. Trimming removed 2 bases from V and 5 bases from J, with 12 bases in between. DNA of the CDR3: TGCAGTGCTAGAATGTCCGGAGTGGAGACCCAGTACTTC. Translated, it gives CSARMSGVETQYF.

In this sample, this clonotype turned up once. The chain is built from TRBV24-1 and TRBJ2-1; weak D call: TRBD1 (6 bases). Germline CDR1 reads KGHDR; CDR2 reads SFDVKD. The CDR3 extends over 16 amino acids. V was pared by 0 bases and J by 9 bases, with 17 bases between. CDR3 nucleotides: TGTGCCACCAGTGATTTGCGGGGTACAGGGTCCGGTGAGCAGTTCTTC. Amino acid sequence: CATSDLRGTGSGEQFF.

This clonotype was detected many times. The chain combines TRBV18 with TRBJ2-1; D is possibly TRBD1 (6 bases). Trimming cost V 2 bases and J 11 bases, with 13 bases left between them. The germline gives CDR1 KGHSH, CDR2 LQKENI. This CDR3 has 13 residues. The CDR3 DNA sequence: TGTGCCAGCTCACCAGGAAAAGGACAGCAGCAGTTCTTC. Its protein product is CASSPGKGQQQFF.

The rearrangement links TRBV2 to TRBJ2-1, with D perhaps TRBD2 (6 bases). The CDR3 runs 15 residues. Between the trimmed V and J ends, which lost 6 bases and 2 bases, there was a span of 14 bases. CDR1 and CDR2 from the germline V gene are SNHLY and FYNNEI. CDR3 nucleotide sequence: TGTGCCAGCAGGACTGGCGGCGGGACCTACAATGAGCAGTTCTTC. Protein sequence: CASRTGGGTYNEQFF.

This clonotype appeared many times. The V and J genes are TRBV5-1 and TRBJ2-1; D is possibly TRBD1 or TRBD2 (5 bases each). The ends were cut back, 0 bases at V and 0 bases at J, with 10 bases in the middle. Germline CDR1 reads SGHRS; CDR2 reads YFSETQ. The CDR3 is made up of 16 amino acids. DNA of the CDR3: TGCGCCAGCAGCTTGGAAGGGGAGCCCTCCTACAATGAGCAGTTCTTC. Amino acids: CASSLEGEPSYNEQFF.

The chain has TRBV29-1 and TRBJ2-7; tentative D call: TRBD1 (6 bases). Germline values: CDR1 SQVTM, CDR2 ANQGSEA. CDR3 size: 12 residues. V was clipped by 7 bases and J by 7 bases, with 17 bases between them. The DNA of the CDR3 is TGCAGCGGTAGTCAACCAGGGGTTGAGCAGTACTTC. Encoded protein: CSGSQPGVEQYF.

The rearrangement links TRBV5-1 to TRBJ2-3, with TRBD2 matching 12 bases. V lost 0 bases and J lost 3; bases outside the gene matches: 2. CDR3 length: 16 residues. Germline loops: CDR1 SGHRS, CDR2 YFSETQ. CDR3: CASSLGLAGETDTQYF. In nucleotides, the CDR3 is TGCGCCAGCAGCTTGGGACTAGCGGGGGAGACAGATACGCAGTATTTT.

The chain uses TRBV4-1 and TRBJ2-7; the D gene is possibly TRBD2 (6 bases). The CDR3 is 15 amino acids. Germline V CDR1 and CDR2: MGHRA, YSYEKL. V lost 2 bases and J 2 bases, leaving 13 bases between the germline ends. Here the CDR3 reads CASSQRGATTYEQYF. The CDR3 DNA reads as TGCGCCAGCAGCCAACGCGGGGCCACGACCTACGAGCAGTACTTC.